The source of this T cell receptor (beta chain) is a study of CD8+ T cells in alopecia areata. Extracted RNA was reverse transcribed, and the resulting cDNA served as sequencing template. The assay was immunoSEQ multiplex PCR, and TCRdb's table has in-frame clones only and misses some. Here the sample spans about 7,500 clones, less than 75% being singletons. The CDR3 covers 13 residues. In germline, CDR1 is SGHAT, CDR2 FQNNGV. With 1 base clipped from V and 9 bases from J, the junction kept 3 bases outside the gene matches. Sorting separated CD25+CD127- cells from the CD4+ cells of four or five patients. Patients with alopecia areata provided lesional scalp punch biopsies as well as peripheral blood. Researchers picked out CD4+ and CD8+ T cells from PBMCs by sorting.

Sequenced material: CD4+ Tregs sorted from blood. This TCR derives from a human donor with alopecia areata. V gene TRBV11-2 combines with J gene TRBJ2-1; TRBD1 agrees at 7 bases. The CDR3 coding sequence is TGTGCCAGCAGCTTAGTTCCAGGGGGTGAGCAGTTCTTC. Its protein is CASSLVPGGEQFF.